This T cell receptor (beta chain) was retrieved from a study of blood T cell repertoires in COVID-19. Study context: The analysed material was cDNA or gDNA that came from T cells, B-cell-depleted T cells, or PBMCs.

Study processing details: It was from reference gene primer amplification that nucleated cell counts were estimated. Sequenced by immunoSEQ multiplex PCR; TCRdb stores in-frame clones only, minus some. Clonal size and the V and J genes are those of that table, whereas D and trimming came from the DNA. The sample holds under 200,000 clones, around 83% seen once. The CDR3 contains 14 residues. V was clipped by 3 bases and J by 8 bases; unmatched bases: 3. The germline V gene encodes CDR1 KGHSH and CDR2 LQKENI. The material sequenced was peripheral blood. The sequence came from an elderly woman with acute or convalescent COVID-19. This sequence joins TRBV18 and TRBJ2-1; TRBD2 agrees at 11 bases. The CDR3 sequence is CASSPFSGRDEQFF. In DNA form, the CDR3 reads TGTGCCAGCTCACCCTTTAGCGGGAGGGATGAGCAGTTCTTC.